Below, 18 T cell receptor beta chains from the same sample are listed, as sequenced in a study of blood T cell repertoires in COVID-19. The data were produced by immunoSEQ multiplex PCR, yet TCRdb's version contains in-frame clones alone and is incomplete. The table includes 200,000 to 300,000 clones, approximately 87% detected once. The sample consisted of peripheral blood. The receptors come from a human donor in a cohort sampled during active COVID-19.

This rearrangement joins TRBV5-1 to TRBJ2-7; D is unresolved. The CDR3 is 14 amino acids. Trimming took 0 bases from V and 0 from J, leaving 7 bases between them. Germline CDR1 is SGHRS and CDR2 is YFSETQ. The CDR3 DNA reads TGCGCCAGCAGCTTGGACAGTTACTCCTACGAGCAGTACTTC. It is translated as CASSLDSYSYEQYF.

The gene calls are TRBV28 and TRBJ2-2; 12 bases agree with TRBD1. V was pared by 9 bases and J by 6 bases, with 8 bases of the junction left unmatched. The germline V gene has CDR1 MDHEN and CDR2 SYDVKM. The CDR3 has 15 residues. The chain's CDR3 is CASRMGQGAAGELFF. CDR3 DNA sequence: TGTGCCAGTAGAATGGGACAGGGGGCTGCCGGGGAGCTGTTTTTT.

The rearrangement joins TRBV5-1 to TRBJ2-7; 11 bases fit TRBD2. CDR1 and CDR2 from the germline V gene are SGHRS and YFSETQ. V was clipped by 0 bases and J by 4 bases; unmatched bases: 6. The CDR3 has 16 amino acids. CDR3 coding DNA: TGCGCCAGCAGCTTGGCATATAGCGGGAGGGGGTACGAGCAGTACTTC. Translated, it gives CASSLAYSGRGYEQYF.

This clone was seen once. The rearrangement joins TRBV7-9 to TRBJ2-5; possible D gene TRBD2, 6 bases. The CDR3 loop spans 16 amino acids. Germline CDR1 and CDR2: SEHNR and FQNEAQ (reference sequence). V shed 4 bases and J shed 4 bases, with 19 bases lying between them. The DNA of the CDR3 is TGTGCCAGCAGCTCCCCCTCGGCCCTGGGGGGAGAGACCCAGTACTTC. Its protein is CASSSPSALGGETQYF.

The chain couples TRBV7-2 to TRBJ1-5; 10 nucleotides align to TRBD1. V shed 5 bases and J 7 bases; nucleotides not matched to a gene: 11. The CDR3 has 16 amino acids. CDR1 is SGHTA and CDR2 is FQGNSA in the germline V gene. The CDR3 protein is CASSTRQGAPRQPQHF. DNA for the CDR3: TGTGCCAGCAGCACCCGACAGGGGGCCCCTCGCCAGCCCCAGCATTTT.

The chain employs TRBV28 and TRBJ1-5; D is ambiguous. Germline V gene data show CDR1 as MDHEN and CDR2 as SYDVKM. CDR3 length: 16 amino acids. V shed 3 bases and J shed 0 bases, with 12 bases lying between them. For the CDR3, the DNA is TGTGCCAGCAGTTTCGGTGCAGGCCTTAGCAATCAGCCCCAGCATTTT. It yields the protein CASSFGAGLSNQPQHF.

The chain employs TRBV5-4 and TRBJ2-5; 7 positions agree with TRBD1. CDR1 SGHNT and CDR2 YYREEE come from the germline V gene (reference sequence). The CDR3 length is 14 residues. Trimming took 4 bases from V and 2 from J; bases not matched to a gene: 5. CDR3 sequence: CASSRWTGQETQYF. The CDR3 nucleotides are TGTGCCAGCAGCCGATGGACAGGTCAAGAGACCCAGTACTTC.

This chain joins TRBV2 and TRBJ1-5; TRBD1 aligns across 9 bases. The germline V gene has CDR1 SNHLY and CDR2 FYNNEI. This CDR3 comprises 16 residues. After removal of 4 bases from V and 8 bases from J, the junction contained 12 bases not matched to a gene. CDR3 amino acids: CASSGGQGTGSEPQHF. The CDR3 DNA follows: TGTGCCAGCAGTGGGGGACAGGGAACCGGTTCGGAGCCCCAGCATTTT. The entire variable domain, with the rest obtained from reference TRBV2 and TRBJ1-5, is as follows: EPEVTQTPSHQVTQMGQEVILRCVPISNHLYFYWYRQILGQKVEFLVSFYNNEISEKSEIFDDQFSVERPDGSNFTLKIRSTKLEDSAMYFCASSGGQGTGSEPQHFGDGTRLSIL.

V usage is TRBV5-1 and J usage is TRBJ2-1, with D perhaps matching TRBD1 (7 bases). V was trimmed by 3 bases and J by 5 bases, leaving 9 bases between them. Per germline, CDR1 SGHRS and CDR2 YFSETQ. The CDR3 contains 13 residues. CDR3: CASSSRGDNEQFF. The CDR3 DNA sequence: TGCGCCAGCAGCTCCAGGGGGGACAATGAGCAGTTCTTC.

This chain links TRBV15 with TRBJ1-5; perhaps TRBD1 as D (5 bases). CDR1 is LNHNV, CDR2 YYDKDF, per germline (reference sequence). The V gene lost 8 bases and the J gene lost 3 bases, with 14 bases spanning the gap. This CDR3 has 14 amino acids. The CDR3 sequence: CATSAGILNQPQHF. The CDR3 DNA follows: TGTGCCACCTCGGCAGGGATCCTCAATCAGCCCCAGCATTTT.

In its sample, this clone was seen once. A much larger clone lies one base from this, so it may be a read error. V usage is TRBV12-3 or TRBV12-4 and J usage is TRBJ1-1; TRBD1 matches at 7 bases. This CDR3 spans 13 amino acids. With 6 bases clipped from V and 1 base from J, the junction kept 2 bases outside the gene matches. The CDR3 spells CASSRQGNTEAFF. DNA for the CDR3: TGTGCCAGCAGCCGACAGGGGAACACTGAAGCTTTCTTT.

V is TRBV28 and J is TRBJ1-1; maybe TRBD1 (5 bases). The V gene's germline CDR1 is MDHEN and CDR2 SYDVKM. CDR3 length: 14 amino acids. Trimming took off 3 bases at V and 6 bases at J, with 14 bases between the two ends. CDR3 DNA sequence: TGTGCCAGCAGTTTGGGGGGGATATGGTCTGAAGCTTTCTTT. This encodes CASSLGGIWSEAFF.

This clone was picked up a small number of times. This chain uses TRBV19 with TRBJ1-2; 12 nucleotides align to TRBD1. CDR3 length equals 12 residues. Germline CDR1 and CDR2: LNHDA and SQIVND (reference sequence). The junction had 5 bases not matched to a gene; V was cut back by 4 bases and J by 14 bases. The CDR3 reads CASSTEGQGATF. The CDR3 nucleotides are TGTGCCAGTAGTACGGAGGGACAGGGGGCGACCTTC.

This chain links TRBV29-1 with TRBJ2-7, with D possibly being TRBD1 (6 bases). Germline lookup yields CDR1 SQVTM and CDR2 ANQGSEA. CDR3 length equals 18 residues. V was trimmed by 4 bases and J by 4 bases, leaving 29 bases between them. Here the CDR3 DNA reads TGCAGCGTTGCCACGAGAAGGCTGGGACAAGGGGTCGGGTACGAGCAGTACTTC. Residues: CSVATRRLGQGVGYEQYF.

This chain uses TRBV11-2 with TRBJ2-3, with D possibly being TRBD2 (5 bases). Germline lookup yields CDR1 SGHAT and CDR2 FQNNGV. CDR3 length equals 13 residues. The germline V and J ends were trimmed by 5 bases and 5 bases, with 11 bases remaining between them. The CDR3 reads CASSGTRGDTQYF. The CDR3 DNA reads as TGTGCCAGCAGCGGAACTCGGGGAGATACGCAGTATTTT.

The CDR3 DNA follows: TGTGCCAGCACGCTAGCGGGAATGAAAGATACGCAGTATTTT. It specifies CASTLAGMKDTQYF. This chain links TRBV5-5 with TRBJ2-3; 9 bases agree with TRBD2. J lost 5 bases, V lost 6 bases, and 7 bases had no gene match. CDR1 and CDR2 (germline): SGHKS, YYEKEE (reference sequence). This CDR3 has 14 residues.

The CDR3 region has the DNA TGTGCCAGCAGTGAAGGGGGCCAAAGTCAGCCCCAGCATTTT. Translating gives CASSEGGQSQPQHF. The rearrangement uses TRBV6-1 and TRBJ1-5; tentatively, D is TRBD1 (5 bases). V lost 1 base, J lost 6 bases, and 10 bases lay in between. CDR1 and CDR2 from the germline V gene are MNHNS and SASEGT. The CDR3 runs to 14 residues.

This chain links TRBV6-2 or TRBV6-3 with TRBJ2-3, with TRBD2 matching over 14 bases. The CDR3 loop spans 17 amino acids. Germline V gives CDR1 MNHEY, CDR2 SVGEGT. Trimming removed 4 bases from V and 3 bases from J; junction bases left unmatched: 6. The CDR3 DNA sequence: TGTGCCAGCAGTTTGGGACTAGCGGGGGTGCAAACAGATACGCAGTATTTT. Translated: CASSLGLAGVQTDTQYF.